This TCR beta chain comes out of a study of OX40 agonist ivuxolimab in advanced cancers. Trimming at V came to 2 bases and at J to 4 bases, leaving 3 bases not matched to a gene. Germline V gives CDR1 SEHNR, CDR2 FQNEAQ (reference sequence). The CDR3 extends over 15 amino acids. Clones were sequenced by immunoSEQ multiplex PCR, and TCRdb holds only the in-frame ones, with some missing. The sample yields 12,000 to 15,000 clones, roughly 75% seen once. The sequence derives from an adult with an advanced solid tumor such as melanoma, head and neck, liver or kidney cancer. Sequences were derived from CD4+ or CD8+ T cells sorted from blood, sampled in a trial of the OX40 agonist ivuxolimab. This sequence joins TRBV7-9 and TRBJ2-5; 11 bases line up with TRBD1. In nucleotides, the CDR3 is TGTGCCAGCAGCTTACGGGACAGGGGGGGAGAGACCCAGTACTTC. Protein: CASSLRDRGGETQYF.